This record concerns one T cell receptor beta chain sequence. Its specificity is unknown. Reverse transcription of roughly 0.45 to 1 ug RNA used random hexamers. TCRdb analysed the immunoSEQ multiplex PCR reads with MiXCR anew, one entry per CDR3 protein. The table lists around 80,000 distinct CDR3 sequences, roughly 95% of them singletons. J gave up 2 bases and V 0 bases, and 8 bases lay outside the gene matches. This CDR3 has 16 amino acids. Germline CDR1 and CDR2: DFQATT and SNEGSKA (reference sequence). These data belong to a study of CD8 T cells in Susac syndrome. Study in general: Eight or nine of the sequenced Susac syndrome patients were in remission, and roughly 6 had active disease. Patients with Susac syndrome were, at the time of blood collection, therapy-naive, maintained on corticosteroids, or maintained on intravenous immunoglobulin alone. Study conclusions and caveats: In its TCR sequencing and HLA analysis, the study acknowledged that the number of individuals was relatively small.

CD8+ and CD4+ T cells taken from blood had their TCR beta sequenced. This clonotype was sampled from a human donor with Susac syndrome. Specimen: CD8+ T cells from PBMCs. This rearrangement joins TRBV20-1 to TRBJ2-3; TRBD2 aligns across 7 bases. The CDR3 here is CSARDLAEGPTDTQYF. DNA of the CDR3: TGCAGTGCTAGAGATCTAGCGGAGGGGCCCACAGATACGCAGTATTTT.